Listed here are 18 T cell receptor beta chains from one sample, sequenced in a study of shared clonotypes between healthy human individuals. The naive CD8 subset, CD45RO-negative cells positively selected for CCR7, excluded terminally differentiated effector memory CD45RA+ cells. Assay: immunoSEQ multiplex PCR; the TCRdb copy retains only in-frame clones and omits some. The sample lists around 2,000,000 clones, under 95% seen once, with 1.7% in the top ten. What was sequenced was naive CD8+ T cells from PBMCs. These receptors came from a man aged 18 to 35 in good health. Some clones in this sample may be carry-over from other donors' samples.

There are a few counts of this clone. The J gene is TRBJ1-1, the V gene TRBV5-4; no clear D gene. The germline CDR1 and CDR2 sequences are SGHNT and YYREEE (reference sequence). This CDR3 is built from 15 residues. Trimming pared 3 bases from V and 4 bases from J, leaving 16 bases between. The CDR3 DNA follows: TGTGCCAGCAGCTGGGCCCGGGGAAGTGTCACTGAAGCTTTCTTT. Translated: CASSWARGSVTEAFF.

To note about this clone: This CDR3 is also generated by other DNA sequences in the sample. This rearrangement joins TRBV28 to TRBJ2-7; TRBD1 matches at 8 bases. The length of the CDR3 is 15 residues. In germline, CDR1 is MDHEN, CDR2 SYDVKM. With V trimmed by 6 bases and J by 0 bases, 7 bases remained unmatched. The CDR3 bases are TGTGCCAGCAGATCCGGGACAGGTCCCTCCTACGAGCAGTACTTC. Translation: CASRSGTGPSYEQYF.

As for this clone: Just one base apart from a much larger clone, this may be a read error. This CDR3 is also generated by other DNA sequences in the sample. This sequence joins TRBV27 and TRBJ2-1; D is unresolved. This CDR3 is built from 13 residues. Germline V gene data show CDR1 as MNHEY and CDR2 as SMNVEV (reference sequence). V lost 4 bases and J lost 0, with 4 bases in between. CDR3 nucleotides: TGTGCCAGCAGTTCTAGCTCCTACAATGAGCAGTTCTTC. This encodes CASSSSSYNEQFF.

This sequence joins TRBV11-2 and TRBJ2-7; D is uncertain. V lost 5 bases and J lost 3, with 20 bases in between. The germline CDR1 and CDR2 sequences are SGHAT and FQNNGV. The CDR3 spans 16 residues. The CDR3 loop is CASSPLGFGSNYEQYF. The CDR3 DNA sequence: TGTGCCAGCAGCCCCTTAGGGTTCGGCAGCAACTACGAGCAGTACTTC.

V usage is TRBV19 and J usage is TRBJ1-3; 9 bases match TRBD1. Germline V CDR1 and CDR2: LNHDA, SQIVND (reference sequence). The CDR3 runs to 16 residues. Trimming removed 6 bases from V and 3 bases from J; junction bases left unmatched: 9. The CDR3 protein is CASRTGTGTYGNTIYF. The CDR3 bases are TGTGCCAGTAGGACCGGGACAGGGACTTATGGAAACACCATATATTTT.

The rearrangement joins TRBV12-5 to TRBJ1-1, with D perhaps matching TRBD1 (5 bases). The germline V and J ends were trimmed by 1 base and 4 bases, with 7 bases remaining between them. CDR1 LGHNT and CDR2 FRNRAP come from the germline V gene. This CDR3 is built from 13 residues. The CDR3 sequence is CASGLAGTTEAFF. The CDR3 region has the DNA TGTGCTAGTGGTTTGGCGGGGACCACTGAAGCTTTCTTT.

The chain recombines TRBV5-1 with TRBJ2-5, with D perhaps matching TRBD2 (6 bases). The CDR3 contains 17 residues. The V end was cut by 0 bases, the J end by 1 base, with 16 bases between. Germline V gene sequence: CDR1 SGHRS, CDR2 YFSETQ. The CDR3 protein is CASSLGSTRSSQETQYF. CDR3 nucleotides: TGCGCCAGCAGCTTGGGTTCGACTAGAAGTAGCCAAGAGACCCAGTACTTC.

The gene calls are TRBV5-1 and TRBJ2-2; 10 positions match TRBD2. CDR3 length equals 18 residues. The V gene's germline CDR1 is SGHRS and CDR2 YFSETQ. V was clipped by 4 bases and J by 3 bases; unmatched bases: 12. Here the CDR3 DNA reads TGCGCCAGCAGCGCCTCCCTATCTAGCGGGAGTTACACCGGGGAGCTGTTTTTT. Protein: CASSASLSSGSYTGELFF. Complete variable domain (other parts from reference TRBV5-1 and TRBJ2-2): KAGVTQTPRYLIKTRGQQVTLSCSPISGHRSVSWYQQTPGQGLQFLFEYFSETQRNKGNFPGRFSGRQFSNSRSEMNVSTLELGDSALYLCASSASLSSGSYTGELFFGEGSRLTVL.

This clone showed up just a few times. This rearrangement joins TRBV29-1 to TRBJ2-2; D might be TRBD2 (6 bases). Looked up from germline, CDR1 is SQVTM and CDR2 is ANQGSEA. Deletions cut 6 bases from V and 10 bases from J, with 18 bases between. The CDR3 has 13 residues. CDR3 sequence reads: CSVPRDSGQELFF. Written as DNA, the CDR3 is TGCAGCGTACCCCGGGACTCCGGTCAGGAGCTGTTTTTT.

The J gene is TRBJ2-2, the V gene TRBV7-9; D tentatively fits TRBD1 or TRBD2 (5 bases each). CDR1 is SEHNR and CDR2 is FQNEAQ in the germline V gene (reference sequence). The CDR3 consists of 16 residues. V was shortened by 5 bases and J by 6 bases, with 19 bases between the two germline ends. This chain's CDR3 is CASSLTMGRGAGELFF. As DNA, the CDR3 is TGTGCCAGCAGCCTAACTATGGGGAGAGGGGCCGGGGAGCTGTTTTTT.

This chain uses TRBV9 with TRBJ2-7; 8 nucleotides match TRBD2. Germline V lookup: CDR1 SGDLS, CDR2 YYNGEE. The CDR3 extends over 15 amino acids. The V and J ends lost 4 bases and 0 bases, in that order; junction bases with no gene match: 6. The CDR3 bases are TGTGCCAGCAGCTCGGGACTAGACAGCTCCTACGAGCAGTACTTC. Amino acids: CASSSGLDSSYEQYF.

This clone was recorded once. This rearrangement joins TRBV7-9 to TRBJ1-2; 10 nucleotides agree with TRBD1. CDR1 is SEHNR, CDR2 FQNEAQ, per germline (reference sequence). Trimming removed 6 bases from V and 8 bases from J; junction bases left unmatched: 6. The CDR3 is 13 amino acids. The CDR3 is CASRSGTGDGYTF. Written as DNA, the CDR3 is TGTGCCAGCAGATCCGGGACAGGGGACGGCTACACCTTC.

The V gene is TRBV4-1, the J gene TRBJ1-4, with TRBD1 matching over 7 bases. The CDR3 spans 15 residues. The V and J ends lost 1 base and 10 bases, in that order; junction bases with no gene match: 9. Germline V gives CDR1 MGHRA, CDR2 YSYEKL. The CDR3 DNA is TGCGCCAGCAGCCAAGGGAACAGGGGTAAGAGAAAACTGTTTTTT. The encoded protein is CASSQGNRGKRKLFF.

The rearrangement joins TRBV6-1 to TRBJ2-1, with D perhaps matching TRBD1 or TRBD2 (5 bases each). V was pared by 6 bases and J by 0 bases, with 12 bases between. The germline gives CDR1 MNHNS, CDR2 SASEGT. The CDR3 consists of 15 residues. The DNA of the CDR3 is TGTGCCAGCAGGGGGACGCTCTTCTCCTACAATGAGCAGTTCTTC. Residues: CASRGTLFSYNEQFF.

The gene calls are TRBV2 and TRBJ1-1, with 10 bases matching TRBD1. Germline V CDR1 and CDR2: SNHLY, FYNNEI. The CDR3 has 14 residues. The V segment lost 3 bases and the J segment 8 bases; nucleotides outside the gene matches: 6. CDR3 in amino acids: CASSDTTGGEEAFF. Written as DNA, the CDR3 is TGTGCCAGCAGTGACACGACAGGGGGCGAAGAAGCTTTCTTT.

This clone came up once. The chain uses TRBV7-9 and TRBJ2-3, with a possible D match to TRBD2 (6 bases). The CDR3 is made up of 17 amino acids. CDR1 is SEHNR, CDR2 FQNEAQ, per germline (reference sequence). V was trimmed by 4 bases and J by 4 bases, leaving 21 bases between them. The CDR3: CASSYGPTSLVADTQYF. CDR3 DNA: TGTGCCAGCAGCTACGGACCGACTAGTCTGGTCGCAGATACGCAGTATTTT.

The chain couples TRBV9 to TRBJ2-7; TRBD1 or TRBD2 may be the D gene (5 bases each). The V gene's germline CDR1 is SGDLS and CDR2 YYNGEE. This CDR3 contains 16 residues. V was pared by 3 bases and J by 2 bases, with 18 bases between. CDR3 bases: TGTGCCAGCAGCGAGGGACCGCAAGACCACCCCTACGAGCAGTACTTC. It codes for CASSEGPQDHPYEQYF.

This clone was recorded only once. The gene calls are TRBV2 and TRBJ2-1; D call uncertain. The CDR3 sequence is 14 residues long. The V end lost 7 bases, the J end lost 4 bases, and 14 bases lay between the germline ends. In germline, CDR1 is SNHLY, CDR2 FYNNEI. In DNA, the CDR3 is TGTGCCAGCATGATCAGGCTAGAATACAATGAGCAGTTCTTC. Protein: CASMIRLEYNEQFF. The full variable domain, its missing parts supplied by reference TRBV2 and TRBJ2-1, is EPEVTQTPSHQVTQMGQEVILRCVPISNHLYFYWYRQILGQKVEFLVSFYNNEISEKSEIFDDQFSVERPDGSNFTLKIRSTKLEDSAMYFCASMIRLEYNEQFFGPGTRLTVL.